Relative to its sample, the clone carrying this T cell receptor beta chain is medium-sized (0.01 to 0.1%). Its antigen is not known. This record belongs to a study of T cell clones after liver transplantation. The CDR3 totals 15 residues. Trimming removed 6 bases from V and 6 bases from J, with 20 bases in between. In germline, CDR1 is LGHNT, CDR2 FRNRAP. The study, taken as a whole, reports: Low donor cell numbers restricted donor-reactive repertoire measurement in a couple of subjects.

Clones were read by immunoSEQ multiplex PCR, and TCRdb kept only the in-frame ones, dropping some. This table holds 45,000 to 55,000 clones, approximately 88% found once. This sample comprised CD4+ T cells from blood, obtained before liver transplant. This chain joins TRBV12-5 and TRBJ1-2; perhaps TRBD1 as D (5 bases). This receptor was obtained from a human donor who received a liver transplant. CDR3 bases: TGTGCTAGTGGCCCCTACGGGGCAGCTAAGAATGGCTACACCTTC. Translated, it gives CASGPYGAAKNGYTF.